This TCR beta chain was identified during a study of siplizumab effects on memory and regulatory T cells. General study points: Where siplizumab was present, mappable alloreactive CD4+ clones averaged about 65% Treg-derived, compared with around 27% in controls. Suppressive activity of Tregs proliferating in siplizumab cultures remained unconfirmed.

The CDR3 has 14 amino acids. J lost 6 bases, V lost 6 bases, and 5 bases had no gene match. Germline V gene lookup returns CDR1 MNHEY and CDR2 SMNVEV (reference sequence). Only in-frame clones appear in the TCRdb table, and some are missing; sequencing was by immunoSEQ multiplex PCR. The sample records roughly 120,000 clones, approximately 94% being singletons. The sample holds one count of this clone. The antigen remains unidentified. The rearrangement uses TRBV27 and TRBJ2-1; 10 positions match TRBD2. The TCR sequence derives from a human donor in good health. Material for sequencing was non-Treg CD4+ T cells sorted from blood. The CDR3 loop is CASRQREGRNEQFF. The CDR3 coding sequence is TGTGCCAGCAGACAGCGGGAGGGCCGCAATGAGCAGTTCTTC.